This TCR beta chain was identified during a study of blood T cell repertoires in COVID-19. About the research overall: Samples came from the United States, Italy and Spain, spanning acute and convalescent COVID-19.

Participants were placed into cohorts based on the clinical history they reported. Clones were sequenced by immunoSEQ multiplex PCR, and TCRdb holds only the in-frame ones, with some missing. The sample consists of a few hundred thousand clones, approximately 90% of them appearing once. The CDR3 has 14 amino acids. Germline values: CDR1 SGHVS, CDR2 FQNEAQ. Trimming pared 6 bases from V and 1 base from J, leaving 12 bases between. This chain uses TRBV7-8 with TRBJ1-1, with TRBD1 as a possible D gene (5 bases). This clonotype was sampled from a woman between 40 and 55 years old who had recovered from COVID-19. Sequencing used PBMCs or T cells enriched from blood (not recorded which). The CDR3 protein is CASSYRKRNTEAFF. The CDR3 DNA is TGTGCCAGCAGTTACAGGAAGAGGAACACTGAAGCTTTCTTT.